This T cell receptor (beta chain) derives from a study of response to subunit inactivated influenza vaccine (dated by TCRdb to about 2018). Looking at the study overall: Deep quantitative profiling of the T cell receptor repertoire was used in the study to follow responses to a trivalent subunit inactivated influenza vaccine.

The CDR3 runs 13 residues from the cysteine to the phenylalanine. The kept DNA is CDR3 alone, 39 bases in frame from the first base. V is shortened by 0 bases, J by 5 bases, and the region joining them spans 7 bases. Based on the germline V gene, the CDR1 and CDR2 sequences are SGDLS and YYNGEE. The protocol used for the library was RT-PCR. TCRdb names Illumina HiSeq 2500 as the instrument used. TCRdb redid the processing of the public reads, applying fastp at Q25 and MiXCR, and retained in-frame beta chains. Every distinct CDR3 protein forms one entry, paired with its most common genes and DNA. Within this sample are hundreds of thousands of distinct CDR3 sequences, with approximately 17% of them counted one time only. Of the sample, roughly 10% falls within the top ten clones. What the work shows at the level of the full study, not this receptor alone: The authors proposed that each seasonal influenza vaccination may bring in only a limited number of new T cells.

A remark on this clonotype: Which antigen it targets is not known. No much larger clone exists at a distance of one base, and base qualities are not known.

The clonotype was recovered from a man aged 45 to 65 who received an inactivated influenza vaccine. Donor details come from another sample of the same person, matched by shared clones. Sequencing used PBMCs from blood, obtained less than 6 days after vaccination. The V and J segments used are TRBV9 and TRBJ2-3, with no D gene named confidently. The CDR3 loop reads CASSVEVRDTQYF. The bases are TGTGCCAGCAGCGTAGAGGTCCGAGATACGCAGTATTTT.